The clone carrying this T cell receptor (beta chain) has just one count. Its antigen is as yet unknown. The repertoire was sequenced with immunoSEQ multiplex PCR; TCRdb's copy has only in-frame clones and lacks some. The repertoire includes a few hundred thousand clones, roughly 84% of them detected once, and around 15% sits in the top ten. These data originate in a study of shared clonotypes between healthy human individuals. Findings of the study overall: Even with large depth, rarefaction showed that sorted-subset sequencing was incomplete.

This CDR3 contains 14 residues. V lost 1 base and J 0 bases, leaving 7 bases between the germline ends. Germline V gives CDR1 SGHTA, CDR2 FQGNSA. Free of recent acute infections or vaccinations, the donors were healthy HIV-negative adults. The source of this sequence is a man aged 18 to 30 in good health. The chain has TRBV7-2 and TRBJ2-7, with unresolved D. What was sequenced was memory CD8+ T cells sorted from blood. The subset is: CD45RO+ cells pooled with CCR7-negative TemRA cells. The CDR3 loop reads CASSLELSSYEQYF. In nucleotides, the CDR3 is TGTGCCAGCAGCTTAGAACTGAGCTCCTACGAGCAGTACTTC.